The 14 T cell receptor beta chains reported below all come from one sample, sequenced in a study of post-analysis software for immune sequencing data (dated by TCRdb to the mid-2010s). What the authors observed across the whole study: Significantly higher frequencies in patients than in controls were found for a few TRBV segments, including TRBV5-6, TRBV5-1 and TRBV20-1.

What these receptors recognize is not known. Library prep was done by PCR. Sequencing took place on an Illumina HiSeq 2500. Unique molecular identifiers were incorporated into TCR beta cDNA libraries to reduce PCR and sequencing biases. The raw public reads went through TCRdb reprocessing: fastp at Q25, MiXCR clone calling, in-frame beta chains kept. Identical CDR3 protein sequences are pooled into one entry, listed with their most common genes and DNA. This sample is represented by hundreds of thousands of distinct CDR3 sequences; approximately 45% of them were singletons. Clones ranked in the top ten supply roughly 12% of the sample. The sample was blood. These receptors originate from a girl aged 5 to 17 with multiple sclerosis.

The gene calls are TRBV15 and TRBJ2-1; TRBD2 matches 9 bases. This CDR3 spans 18 amino acids. V gave up 1 base and J gave up 0 bases; unmatched junction bases: 7. Looked up from germline, CDR1 is LNHNV and CDR2 is YYDKDF (reference sequence). The CDR3 region is CATSRASSGMSSYNEQFF. CDR3 nucleotide sequence: TGTGCCACCAGCAGAGCGTCTAGCGGGATGAGCTCCTACAATGAGCAGTTCTTC.

Only a few counts were recorded for this clonotype. The rearrangement uses TRBV29-1 and TRBJ2-7; D not resolved. The germline V gene encodes CDR1 SQVTM and CDR2 ANQGSEA. The CDR3 is 14 amino acids. Trimming pared 0 bases from V and 4 bases from J, leaving 13 bases between. CDR3 sequence reads: CSVEEAGPEYEQYF. CDR3 in DNA: TGCAGCGTTGAAGAGGCAGGACCTGAATACGAGCAGTACTTC.

This chain uses TRBV12-3 or TRBV12-4 with TRBJ2-1; either TRBD1 or TRBD2 may fit D (5 bases each). This CDR3 has 15 residues. Trimming removed 4 bases at V and 3 bases at J, with 13 bases between. The CDR3: CASSYFRGVYNEQFF. The DNA of the CDR3 is TGTGCCAGCAGTTATTTTAGAGGGGTCTACAATGAGCAGTTCTTC.

The chain couples TRBV12-3 or TRBV12-4 to TRBJ1-5, with TRBD1 as a possible D gene (6 bases). With 4 bases removed from V and 1 base from J, the gap between germline ends came to 14 bases. This CDR3 comprises 16 residues. The CDR3: CASSSRGRESNQPQHF. The CDR3 bases are TGTGCCAGCAGTTCCAGGGGACGAGAAAGCAATCAGCCCCAGCATTTT.

This clonotype was detected a few times. The DNA of the CDR3 is TGTGCCAGCAGCTTAGTTGGGATAACCCACGAGCAGTACTTC. Its protein product is CASSLVGITHEQYF. This sequence joins TRBV7-2 and TRBJ2-5, with D unresolved. With the DNA end fitting TRBJ2-7 better, the J assignment may be wrong. The CDR3 runs to 14 residues. Germline values: CDR1 SGHTA, CDR2 FQGNSA.

V usage is TRBV3-1 and J usage is TRBJ2-2; tentatively, D is TRBD1 or TRBD2 (5 bases each). The CDR3 runs 16 residues. Germline values: CDR1 LGHDT, CDR2 YNNKEL (reference sequence). V lost 3 bases and J lost 9, with 20 bases in between. The CDR3 DNA follows: TGTGCCAGCAGCCAGGGTTGGGACCACTTAACGAGGGAGCTGTTTTTT. This sequence encodes CASSQGWDHLTRELFF.

The table lists this clonotype with many counts. The genes are TRBV29-1 and TRBJ2-7, with D possibly being TRBD1 (6 bases). Germline loops: CDR1 SQVTM, CDR2 ANQGSEA. Between the trimmed V and J ends, which lost 6 bases and 3 bases, there was a span of 9 bases. The CDR3 runs to 11 residues. The CDR3 reads CSVTGLYEQYF. The CDR3 bases are TGCAGCGTCACAGGGCTCTACGAGCAGTACTTC.

Many counts were recorded for this clonotype. This chain connects TRBV29-1 to TRBJ2-7; no reliable D call. Looked up from germline, CDR1 is SQVTM and CDR2 is ANQGSEA. V lost 5 bases and J 4 bases, leaving 9 bases between the germline ends. The CDR3 sequence is 11 residues long. For the CDR3, the DNA is TGCAGCGTTCTCACGATGTACGAGCAGTACTTC. Amino acid sequence: CSVLTMYEQYF.

On this clonotype itself: Its ends do not fully match the called genes, so a read error is possible. The rearrangement uses TRBV29-1 and TRBJ2-1; TRBD2 matches at 9 bases. The length of the CDR3 is 16 residues. Germline CDR1 is SQVTM and CDR2 is ANQGSEA. The CDR3 sequence: CIVEGGLAGRYNEQFF. CDR3 in DNA: TGCATCGTTGAAGGGGGGCTAGCGGGACGATACAATGAGCAGTTCTTC.

J is TRBJ1-2 and V is TRBV24-1; D remains unclear. Germline lookup yields CDR1 KGHDR and CDR2 SFDVKD. V shed 1 base and J shed 4 bases, with 9 bases lying between them. The CDR3 has 14 amino acids. The CDR3 coding sequence is TGTGCCACCAGTGATTTCACCAGAAGCTATGGCTACACCTTC. Translated, it gives CATSDFTRSYGYTF.

This clonotype turned up a few times. The V call is TRBV5-1, the J call TRBJ2-6; D gene ambiguous. The CDR3 loop spans 15 amino acids. The germline V and J ends were trimmed by 4 bases and 0 bases, with 8 bases remaining between them. Germline assignment: CDR1 SGHRS and CDR2 YFSETQ. The CDR3 reads CASSIGDSGANVLTF. The CDR3 DNA follows: TGCGCCAGCAGCATCGGAGACTCTGGGGCCAACGTCCTGACTTTC.

The chain is built from TRBV2 and TRBJ1-5; a possible D gene is TRBD1 (5 bases). Germline loops: CDR1 SNHLY, CDR2 FYNNEI. The CDR3 contains 15 residues. V lost 3 bases and J lost 4, with 13 bases in between. The CDR3 sequence: CASSDWRGTNQPQHF. The CDR3 bases are TGTGCCAGCAGTGATTGGAGGGGCACAAATCAGCCCCAGCATTTT.

This clonotype was observed a handful of times. The chain joins TRBV20-1 to TRBJ2-1; D possibly corresponds to TRBD2 (7 bases). The CDR3 loop spans 15 amino acids. Trimming left V 3 bases short and J 10 bases short, with 22 bases between. Germline-derived CDR1 and CDR2 are DFQATT and SNEGSKA (reference sequence). DNA of the CDR3: TGCAGTGCTAGTCTCGTAGCGGGCCCCAGGGGAGAGCAGTTCTTC. Residues: CSASLVAGPRGEQFF.

The rearrangement links TRBV3-1 to TRBJ1-5; D remains ambiguous. The CDR3 extends over 13 amino acids. V lost 1 base to trimming and J lost 5 bases, with 6 bases between them. CDR1 and CDR2 from the germline V gene are LGHDT and YNNKEL (reference sequence). CDR3 DNA: TGTGCCAGCAGCCAAGCCTGGGATCAGCCCCAGCATTTT. Its translation is CASSQAWDQPQHF.